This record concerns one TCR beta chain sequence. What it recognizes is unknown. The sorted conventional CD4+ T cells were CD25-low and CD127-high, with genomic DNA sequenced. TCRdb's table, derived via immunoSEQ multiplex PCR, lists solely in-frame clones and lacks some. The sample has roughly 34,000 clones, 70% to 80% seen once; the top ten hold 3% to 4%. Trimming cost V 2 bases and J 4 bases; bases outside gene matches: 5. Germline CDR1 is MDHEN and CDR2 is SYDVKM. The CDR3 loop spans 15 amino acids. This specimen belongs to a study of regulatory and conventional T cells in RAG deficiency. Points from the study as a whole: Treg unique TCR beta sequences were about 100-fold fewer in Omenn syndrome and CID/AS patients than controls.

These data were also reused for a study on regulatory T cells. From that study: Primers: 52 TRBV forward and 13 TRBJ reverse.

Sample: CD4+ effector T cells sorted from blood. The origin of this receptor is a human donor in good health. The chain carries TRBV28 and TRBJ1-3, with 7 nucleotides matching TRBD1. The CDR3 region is CASSLGTGAGNTIYF. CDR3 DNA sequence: TGTGCCAGCAGTTTAGGTACAGGGGCAGGAAACACCATATATTTT.